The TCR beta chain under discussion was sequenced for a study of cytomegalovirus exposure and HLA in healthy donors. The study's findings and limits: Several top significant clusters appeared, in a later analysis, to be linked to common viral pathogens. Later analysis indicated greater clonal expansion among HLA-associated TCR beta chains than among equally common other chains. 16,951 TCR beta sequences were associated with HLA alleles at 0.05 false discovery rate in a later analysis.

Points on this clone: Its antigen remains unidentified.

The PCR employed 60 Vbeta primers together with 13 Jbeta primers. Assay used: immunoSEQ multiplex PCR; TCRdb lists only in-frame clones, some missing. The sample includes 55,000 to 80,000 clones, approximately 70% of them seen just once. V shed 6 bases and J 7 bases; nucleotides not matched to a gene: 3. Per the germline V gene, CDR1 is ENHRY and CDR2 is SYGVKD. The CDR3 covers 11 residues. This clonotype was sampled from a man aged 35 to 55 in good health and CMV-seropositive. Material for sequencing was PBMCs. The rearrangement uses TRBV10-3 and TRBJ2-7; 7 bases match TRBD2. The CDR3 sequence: CAIRGEGEQYF. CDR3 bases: TGTGCCATCAGGGGGGAGGGGGAGCAGTACTTC.